The clone carrying this TCR beta chain was seen only a few times. V shed 5 bases and J 8 bases; nucleotides not matched to a gene: 7. This CDR3 region has 13 residues. The germline gives CDR1 SGHNT, CDR2 YENEEA. The data derive from a study of blood T cell repertoires in COVID-19. Clones were sequenced by immunoSEQ multiplex PCR, and TCRdb holds only the in-frame ones, with some missing. The sample records 120,000 or so clones, about 82% being singletons. The sequence was obtained from a man aged 60 to 69 with active or convalescent COVID-19. What was sequenced was peripheral blood. The J gene is TRBJ2-3, the V gene TRBV11-3; 7 positions match TRBD2. CDR3 sequence reads: CASSLKSSGTQYF. The CDR3 DNA is TGTGCCAGCAGCCTAAAGTCTAGCGGTACGCAGTATTTT. Drawing the rest from reference TRBV11-3 and TRBJ2-3, the complete variable domain is EAGVVQSPRYKIIEKKQPVAFWCNPISGHNTLYWYLQNLGQGPELLIRYENEEAVDDSQLPKDRFSAERLKGVDSTLKIQPAELGDSAVYLCASSLKSSGTQYFGPGTRLTVL.